The clone carrying this T cell receptor beta chain was observed a few times. Antigen: not known. In building TCR beta libraries, iRepertoire HTBI primers were used together with Arm-PCR of CDR3 regions. Original analysis: From all samples, identification returned approximately 14 TRBJ and about 60 TRBV segments. MiXCR was run by TCRdb on the multiplex PCR reads, yielding one entry per CDR3 protein. These V and J calls originate from TCRdb's pipeline instead of the authors' own analysis. Among 450,000 to 600,000 distinct CDR3 sequences listed, around 15% were seen once. From germline, CDR1 is MNHNS and CDR2 SASEGT. This CDR3 contains 16 residues. The ends were cut back, 3 bases at V and 3 bases at J, with 15 bases in the middle. These data come from a study of regulatory T cells in long-lasting Graves disease. Study-wide results and caveats: Preferential use of TRBV28, TRBJ1-2 and TRBJ2-5 was seen in persistent disease.

Time point meaning: newly diagnosed GD, antithyroid drugs for less than 3 months. The authors made the TCR library using RNA they extracted from PBMCs. The sample was also reused in another study, on T cells in Graves' hyperthyroidism and ophthalmopathy. From that second work: Blood also carried most thyroid clonotypes expanded above 0.001.

This receptor was identified in a man in his forties with Graves disease. The source was peripheral blood mononuclear cells (PBMCs), collected at new diagnosis, from a patient treated with antithyroid drugs. The chain is built from TRBV6-1 and TRBJ2-1, with D uncertain. CDR3 protein: CASSDAGRPNYNEQFF. The CDR3 nucleotides read TGTGCCAGCAGTGACGCCGGCAGGCCTAACTACAATGAGCAGTTCTTC.